The TCR beta chain described here comes from a study of T cell repertoires in cytomegalovirus infection. Study-level background: An indication of both CMV infection and matching HLA type came from public TCR beta signatures.

TCRdb used MiXCR to reprocess the reads, holding one entry per CDR3 protein. The data show fewer than 350,000 distinct CDR3 sequences, about a sixth seen once. The CDR3 extends over 15 amino acids. Germline values: CDR1 DFQATT, CDR2 SNEGSKA (reference sequence). V trimming: 0 bases; J trimming: 2 bases; junction bases outside the gene matches: 3. Notes on this clonotype: What it recognizes is unknown.

General observations from the study: It was HLA-C-restricted CMV-specific TCR beta clonotypes that dominated the response ex vivo.

The rearrangement joins TRBV20-1 to TRBJ2-5, with 10 nucleotides matching TRBD2. The sample consisted of PBMCs. The receptor comes from a human donor in good health (CMV status not recorded). Some clones in this sample may be carry-over from other donors' samples. The CDR3 region has the DNA TGCAGTGCTAGAGATCTAGCGGGGGCTCAAGAGACCCAGTACTTC. This codes for CSARDLAGAQETQYF.